Shown below are 21 T cell receptor beta chains from a single sample sequenced in a study of T cell changes during pregnancy in multiple sclerosis (dated by TCRdb to about 2019). The library was generated by the immunoSEQ multiplex PCR assay. In its TCRdb copy, this immuneACCESS table keeps in-frame sequences only and misses some clones. Where compared with another copy, unresolved V genes explain less than half of these, and the others have no known cause. The sample profile shows around 26,000 clones; 86% of them were found once. Together, the top ten hold about 13% of the sample. The sample was CD8+ T cells from peripheral blood mononuclear cells, taken in the first trimester of pregnancy. Receptors were obtained from a female donor in good health, enrolled as a control in a pregnancy study.

The rearrangement links TRBV28 to TRBJ2-5; the match to TRBD2 covers 7 bases. The V gene's germline CDR1 is MDHEN and CDR2 SYDVKM. The ends lost 6 bases at V and 5 bases at J; junction bases unmatched: 6. The CDR3 is 13 residues long. The CDR3 nucleotides are TGTGCCAGCAGGAGACTAGCTTCGGAGACCCAGTACTTC. It encodes CASRRLASETQYF.

The chain uses TRBV5-6 and TRBJ1-1; no reliable D call. Germline-derived CDR1 and CDR2 are SGHDT and YYEEEE. Between the trimmed V and J ends, which lost 7 bases and 0 bases, there was a span of 10 bases. The CDR3 is made up of 13 amino acids. In DNA, the CDR3 is TGTGCCAGCGTGCTTGGAGTGAACACTGAAGCTTTCTTT. Translation gives CASVLGVNTEAFF.

The chain carries TRBV30 and TRBJ1-2, with 8 bases fitting TRBD1. J gave up 8 bases and V 2 bases, and 4 bases lay outside the gene matches. The CDR3 is 12 amino acids. The germline CDR1 and CDR2 sequences are GTSNPN and SVGIG (reference sequence). The CDR3 loop reads CAWSPGGGGYTF. CDR3 nucleotide sequence: TGTGCCTGGAGTCCAGGGGGCGGGGGCTACACCTTC.

The rearrangement uses TRBV4-3 and TRBJ2-2, with 12 bases matching TRBD2. The V segment lost 4 bases and the J segment 4 bases; nucleotides outside the gene matches: 16. This CDR3 comprises 20 residues. Germline V gene data show CDR1 as LGHNA and CDR2 as YSLEER. The CDR3 DNA reads TGCGCCAGCAGCCCCTCCGCCTTTTCACTAGCGGGAGGACTCACCGGGGAGCTGTTTTTT. This encodes CASSPSAFSLAGGLTGELFF.

This chain connects TRBV13 to TRBJ1-4; D unresolved. Per the germline V gene, CDR1 is PRHDT and CDR2 is FYEKMQ (reference sequence). This CDR3 spans 15 amino acids. Trimming stripped 4 bases from V and 2 bases from J, with 11 bases between. The CDR3 reads CASSSGFATNEKLFF. The DNA of the CDR3 is TGTGCCAGCAGCTCCGGGTTTGCGACTAATGAAAAACTGTTTTTT.

The chain joins TRBV27 to TRBJ2-2, with TRBD1 identical over 8 bases. J gave up 4 bases and V 3 bases, and 4 bases lay outside the gene matches. CDR1 and CDR2 from the germline V gene are MNHEY and SMNVEV (reference sequence). This CDR3 comprises 15 residues. CDR3 DNA sequence: TGTGCCAGCAGTTTTATGGACAGGGCCACCGGGGAGCTGTTTTTT. Translated, it gives CASSFMDRATGELFF.

The chain combines TRBV5-6 with TRBJ2-5; D gene uncertain. Between the trimmed V and J ends, which lost 0 bases and 5 bases, there was a span of 8 bases. Germline CDR1 and CDR2: SGHDT and YYEEEE. There are 13 residues in the CDR3. The CDR3 loop is CASSLGVRETQYF. Written as DNA, the CDR3 is TGTGCCAGCAGCTTGGGTGTACGGGAGACCCAGTACTTC.

The chain employs TRBV5-5 and TRBJ2-1, with D unclear. Germline V lookup: CDR1 SGHKS, CDR2 YYEKEE (reference sequence). V shed 0 bases and J shed 0 bases, with 7 bases lying between them. CDR3 length: 15 amino acids. The CDR3 nucleotides are TGTGCCAGCAGCTTGGGACTTAGCTCCTACAATGAGCAGTTCTTC. This encodes CASSLGLSSYNEQFF.

This chain connects TRBV18 to TRBJ2-7; TRBD2 is a possible D gene (6 bases). The CDR3 runs to 14 residues. Deletions cut 6 bases from V and 2 bases from J, with 14 bases between. Germline loops: CDR1 KGHSH, CDR2 LQKENI. The chain's CDR3 is CASSASGETYEQYF. The DNA for the CDR3 is TGTGCCAGCTCCGCCTCGGGGGAAACCTACGAGCAGTACTTC.

The chain links TRBV10-2 to TRBJ2-1; D perhaps matches TRBD2 (5 bases). The germline V gene encodes CDR1 WSHSY and CDR2 SAAADI. Trimming shortened V by 0 bases and J by 11 bases, and 11 bases separated the two germline ends. The CDR3 has 13 residues. Here the CDR3 reads CASSESRVGQQFF. CDR3 bases: TGCGCCAGCAGTGAGTCGAGGGTAGGGCAGCAGTTCTTC.

V is TRBV9 and J is TRBJ2-1; 8 nucleotides line up with TRBD2. The V gene's germline CDR1 is SGDLS and CDR2 YYNGEE. The CDR3 runs to 15 residues. V trimming: 0 bases; J trimming: 7 bases; junction bases outside the gene matches: 6. The CDR3 nucleotides are TGTGCCAGCAGCGTAGACGGGGGGGCCAGGAATGAGCAGTTCTTC. Amino acids: CASSVDGGARNEQFF. The entire variable domain, with the rest obtained from reference TRBV9 and TRBJ2-1, is as follows: DSGVTQTPKHLITATGQRVTLRCSPRSGDLSVYWYQQSLDQGLQFLIQYYNGEERAKGNILERFSAQQFPDLHSELNLSSLELGDSALYFCASSVDGGARNEQFFGPGTRLTVL.

The chain couples TRBV27 to TRBJ1-1; 8 bases align to TRBD1. The ends lost 2 bases at V and 1 base at J; junction bases unmatched: 6. CDR3 size: 16 residues. Per germline, CDR1 MNHEY and CDR2 SMNVEV (reference sequence). CDR3 DNA sequence: TGTGCCAGCAGTTTAATGCAGGGGGCGGCGAACACTGAAGCTTTCTTT. This codes for CASSLMQGAANTEAFF.

The chain links TRBV7-9 to TRBJ2-6; D may be TRBD1 (5 bases). Germline V gives CDR1 SEHNR, CDR2 FQNEAQ (reference sequence). Trimming removed 4 bases at V and 0 bases at J, with 10 bases between. This CDR3 has 16 amino acids. CDR3 nucleotide sequence: TGTGCCAGCAGCTCCAACAGGAACTCTGGGGCCAACGTCCTGACTTTC. Protein product: CASSSNRNSGANVLTF.

The chain's CDR3 is CASSISSGGATGELFF. DNA of the CDR3: TGTGCCAGCAGTATTTCAAGCGGGGGAGCCACCGGGGAGCTGTTTTTT. The chain employs TRBV2 and TRBJ2-2, with TRBD2 matching 8 bases. Per germline, CDR1 SNHLY and CDR2 FYNNEI. This CDR3 is 16 amino acids long. J was trimmed by 4 bases and V by 5 bases; bases with no gene match: 9.

The gene calls are TRBV19 and TRBJ2-3, with D maybe TRBD1 (5 bases). The length of the CDR3 is 14 residues. The V and J ends lost 8 bases and 3 bases respectively, with 15 bases between them. Germline CDR1 LNHDA, CDR2 SQIVND (reference sequence). CDR3 region: CASSSPDITDTQYF. For the CDR3, the DNA is TGTGCCAGTTCCAGCCCGGACATTACAGATACGCAGTATTTT.

DNA for the CDR3: TGTGCCAGCAGCCCAGCCGGGACAGGGGGCACCTACGAGCAGTACTTC. This codes for CASSPAGTGGTYEQYF. The V gene is TRBV7-8, the J gene TRBJ2-7; 12 positions agree with TRBD1. V lost 5 bases to trimming and J lost 2 bases; unmatched junction nucleotides: 7. Per the germline V gene, CDR1 is SGHVS and CDR2 is FQNEAQ. The CDR3 spans 16 residues.

This clone was detected only once. The J gene is TRBJ2-1, the V gene TRBV11-3, with a possible D match to TRBD1 (6 bases). The CDR3 consists of 16 residues. V lost 1 base, J lost 2 bases, and 12 bases lay in between. Germline loops: CDR1 SGHNT, CDR2 YENEEA. The CDR3 spells CASSLGTDSPYNEQFF. The CDR3 DNA follows: TGTGCCAGCAGCTTAGGGACAGACTCCCCCTACAATGAGCAGTTCTTC.

This sequence joins TRBV14 and TRBJ2-3, with TRBD2 matching over 13 bases. Germline trimming cut 0 bases from V and 5 bases from J; bases unmatched to any gene: 5. Germline values: CDR1 SGHDN, CDR2 FVKESK. The CDR3 runs 17 residues. The CDR3 region has the DNA TGTGCCAGCAGCCAAGACCGAGGACTAGCGGGAGAAGATACGCAGTATTTT. It encodes CASSQDRGLAGEDTQYF. Drawing the rest from reference TRBV14 and TRBJ2-3, the complete variable domain is EAGVTQFPSHSVIEKGQTVTLRCDPISGHDNLYWYRRVMGKEIKFLLHFVKESKQDESGMPNNRFLAERTGGTYSTLKVQPAELEDSGVYFCASSQDRGLAGEDTQYFGPGTRLTVL.

This clone occurred a few times. V is TRBV7-9 and J is TRBJ1-1; D not certain. Germline V gene data show CDR1 as SEHNR and CDR2 as FQNEAQ (reference sequence). Between the trimmed V and J ends, which lost 5 bases and 0 bases, there was a span of 4 bases. This CDR3 is built from 12 residues. The CDR3 sequence is CASSNMNTEAFF. CDR3 nucleotide sequence: TGTGCCAGCAGCAATATGAACACTGAAGCTTTCTTT.

The DNA for the CDR3 is TGTGCCAGCAGGGGCAGCTACGAGCAGTACTTC. It yields the protein CASRGSYEQYF. The chain recombines TRBV6-1 with TRBJ2-7, with no clear D. Germline CDR1 is MNHNS and CDR2 is SASEGT. This CDR3 has 11 residues. The V end lost 6 bases, the J end lost 3 bases, and 6 bases lay between the germline ends.

A remark on this clone: At one end the junction does not follow the germline gene, possibly because of a read error. The same CDR3 also results from other DNA sequences found in this sample. CDR3 region: CASSIGGNQPQHF. In nucleotides, the CDR3 is TGTGCCAGTAGTATCGGAGGTAATCAACCCCAGCATTTT. This rearrangement joins TRBV19 to TRBJ1-5; D is ambiguous. The CDR3 is 13 residues long. Germline assignment: CDR1 LNHDA and CDR2 SQIVND (reference sequence).